This T cell receptor (beta chain) emerged from a study of cytomegalovirus exposure and HLA in healthy donors. In the study overall: Earlier work reported roughly 120 million unique TCR beta sequences from 150 million to 200 million T cells.

This PCR relied on a set of 60 Vbeta primers and 13 Jbeta primers. Per the authors' pipeline: An analysis performed later counted about 80 million unique TCR beta chains (roughly 11 million of them shared). Using immunoSEQ multiplex PCR, the repertoire was profiled, and TCRdb retains in-frame clones only, with some absent. The V and J calls and clone size are taken from that table; D and trimming were inferred from the DNA. Among about 130,000 clones listed, around 70% were seen once. As concerns this clone: Its antigen is still unknown.

General study points: TCR beta V segments were, for the most part, productive about 87% or about 30% of the time in an earlier analysis.

Germline assignment: CDR1 SGHNT and CDR2 YYREEE (reference sequence). V was pared by 5 bases and J by 2 bases, with 7 bases of the junction left unmatched. This CDR3 has 14 amino acids. The genes are TRBV5-4 and TRBJ2-7, with 7 nucleotides matching TRBD1. The clonotype originates from a man aged 40-50 years in good health and CMV-seropositive. Sequencing was done on a sample of PBMCs. CDR3 sequence (DNA): TGTGCCAGCAGTTACAGGGGAAGTACCTACGAGCAGTACTTC. Translation gives CASSYRGSTYEQYF.